This T cell receptor (beta chain) was recovered during a study of vaccination and CD4 T cells after COVID-19. Concerning this clonotype itself: Its specificity is not known.

An Oncomine TCR Beta short-read assay was used to sequence the DNA from cultured CD4+ T cells. Investigators isolated genomic DNA from cultured CD4+ T cells. TCRdb processed the PCR reads anew with MiXCR; each CDR3 protein has one entry. The table records roughly 16,000 distinct CDR3 sequences, around 48% of them present only once. The V gene's germline CDR1 is MDHEN and CDR2 SYDVKM. The ends were cut back, 10 bases at V and 1 base at J, with 10 bases in the middle. The CDR3 is 13 residues long. The treatment denotes: approximately 10-day PBMC culture with coronavirus spike peptide pools or control peptides (ViraFEST assay).

The clonotype was recovered from a human donor who had recovered from COVID-19. The gene calls are TRBV28 and TRBJ2-2; D unclear. Sequencing used CD4+ T cells from blood, cultured in vitro. The CDR3 is CATGRRNTGELFF. The CDR3 bases are TGTGCCACCGGACGGAGGAACACCGGGGAGCTGTTTTTT. The whole variable domain, remainder taken from reference TRBV28 and TRBJ2-2, is DVKVTQSSRYLVKRTGEKVFLECVQDMDHENMFWYRQDPGLGLRLIYFSYDVKMKEKGDIPEGYSVSREKKERFSLILESASTNQTSMYLCATGRRNTGELFFGEGSRLTVL.